This TCR beta chain was recovered during a study of neurological immune-mediated disorders. The cDNA came from 5'RACE with 10-nucleotide random UMIs. Every sequencing run drew on 15-18 subjects and yielded over 160 million TCR-beta sequences. MiXCR was run by TCRdb on the 5' RACE reads, yielding one entry per CDR3 protein. The sample comprises around 28,000 distinct CDR3 sequences, about 2.6% of which are singletons, and 2% to 2.5% rests with the top ten. Points from the study as a whole: The study phylogenetically grouped the repertoires of 18 of 34 multiple sclerosis patients into one related-CDR3 cluster, a possible signature.

Many counts were recorded for this clonotype. Its matching antigen is unknown. Sequencing was performed on PBMCs. The sequence was collected from a woman aged 50 to 65 with multiple sclerosis.

The CDR3 sequence: CSVLGGTANTEAFF. The CDR3 DNA follows: TGCAGCGTCCTGGGCGGGACAGCTAACACTGAAGCTTTCTTT. The chain recombines TRBV29-1 with TRBJ1-1, with 7 bases lining up with TRBD1. The germline gives CDR1 SQVTM, CDR2 ANQGSEA. The CDR3 totals 14 residues. Trimming took 6 bases from V and 2 from J; bases not matched to a gene: 9.